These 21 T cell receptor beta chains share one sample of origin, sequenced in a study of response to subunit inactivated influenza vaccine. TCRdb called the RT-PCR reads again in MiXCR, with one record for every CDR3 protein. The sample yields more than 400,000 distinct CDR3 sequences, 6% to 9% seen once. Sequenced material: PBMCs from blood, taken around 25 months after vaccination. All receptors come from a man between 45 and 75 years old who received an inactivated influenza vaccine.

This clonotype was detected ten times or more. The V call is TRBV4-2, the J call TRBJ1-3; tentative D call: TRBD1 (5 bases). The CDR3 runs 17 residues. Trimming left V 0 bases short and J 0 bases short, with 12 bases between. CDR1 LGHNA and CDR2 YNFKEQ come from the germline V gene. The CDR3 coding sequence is TGTGCCAGCAGCCAAGAGTACGGGGCAAACTCTGGAAACACCATATATTTT. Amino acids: CASSQEYGANSGNTIYF.

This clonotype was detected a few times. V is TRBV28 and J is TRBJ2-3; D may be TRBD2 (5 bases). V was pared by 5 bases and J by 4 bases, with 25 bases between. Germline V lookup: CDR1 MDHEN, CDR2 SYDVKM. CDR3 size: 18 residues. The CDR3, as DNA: TGTGCCAGCAGTCCACATCCATTAACTAGATCGGAATCAGATACGCAGTATTTT. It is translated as CASSPHPLTRSESDTQYF.

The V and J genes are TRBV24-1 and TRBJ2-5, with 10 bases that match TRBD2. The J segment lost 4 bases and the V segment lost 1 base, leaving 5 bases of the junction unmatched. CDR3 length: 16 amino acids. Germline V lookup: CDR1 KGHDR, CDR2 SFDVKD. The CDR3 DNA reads TGTGCCACCAGTGATTTCCTAGCGGGAGTCGGAGAGACCCAGTACTTC. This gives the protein CATSDFLAGVGETQYF.

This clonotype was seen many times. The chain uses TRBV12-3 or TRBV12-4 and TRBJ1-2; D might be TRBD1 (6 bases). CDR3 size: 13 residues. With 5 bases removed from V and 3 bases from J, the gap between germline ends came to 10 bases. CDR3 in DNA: TGTGCCAGCAGTGCCGGGGGCCACTATGGCTACACCTTC. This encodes CASSAGGHYGYTF.

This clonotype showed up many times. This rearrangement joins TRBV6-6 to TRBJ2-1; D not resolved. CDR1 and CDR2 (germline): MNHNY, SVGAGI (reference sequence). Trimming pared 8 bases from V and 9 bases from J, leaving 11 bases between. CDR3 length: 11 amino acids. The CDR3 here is CASGDYTEQFF. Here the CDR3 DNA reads TGTGCCAGCGGGGATTATACTGAGCAGTTCTTC.

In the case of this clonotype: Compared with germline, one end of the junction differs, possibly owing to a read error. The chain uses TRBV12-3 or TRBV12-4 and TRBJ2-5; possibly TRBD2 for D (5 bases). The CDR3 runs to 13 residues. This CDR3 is CASSIATKETQYF. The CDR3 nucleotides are TGTGCCAGCAGTATAGCGACTAAAGAGACCCAGTACTTC.

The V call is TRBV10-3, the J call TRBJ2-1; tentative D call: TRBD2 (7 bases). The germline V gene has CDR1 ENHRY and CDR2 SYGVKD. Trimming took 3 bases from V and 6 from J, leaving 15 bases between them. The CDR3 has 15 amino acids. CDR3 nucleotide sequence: TGTGCCATCAGTGATTCCGTAAGGGGGGGCAATGAGCAGTTCTTC. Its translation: CAISDSVRGGNEQFF.

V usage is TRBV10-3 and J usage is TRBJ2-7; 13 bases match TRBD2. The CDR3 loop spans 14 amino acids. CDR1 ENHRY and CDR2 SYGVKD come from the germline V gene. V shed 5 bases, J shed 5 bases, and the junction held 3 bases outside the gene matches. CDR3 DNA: TGTGCCATCAGTCCGGGACTAGCGGGAAACGAGCAGTACTTC. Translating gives CAISPGLAGNEQYF.

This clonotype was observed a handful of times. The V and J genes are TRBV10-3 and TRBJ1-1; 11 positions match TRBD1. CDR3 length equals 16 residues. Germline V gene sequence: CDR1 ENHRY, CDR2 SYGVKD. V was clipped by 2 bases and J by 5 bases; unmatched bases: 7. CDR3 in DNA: TGTGCCATCAGTGAGCTAAGGGACAGGGGGTGGACTGAAGCTTTCTTT. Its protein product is CAISELRDRGWTEAFF.

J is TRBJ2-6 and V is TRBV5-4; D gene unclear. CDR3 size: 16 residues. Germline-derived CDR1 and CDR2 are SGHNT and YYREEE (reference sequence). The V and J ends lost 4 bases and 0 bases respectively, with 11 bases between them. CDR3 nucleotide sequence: TGTGCCAGCAGCCCCAAAATCCCCTCTGGGGCCAACGTCCTGACTTTC. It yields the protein CASSPKIPSGANVLTF.

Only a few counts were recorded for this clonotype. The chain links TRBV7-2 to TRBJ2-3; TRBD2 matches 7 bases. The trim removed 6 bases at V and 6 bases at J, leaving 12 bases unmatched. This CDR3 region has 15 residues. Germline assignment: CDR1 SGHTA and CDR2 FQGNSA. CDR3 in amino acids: CASSIAGLGGDTQYF. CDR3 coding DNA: TGTGCCAGCAGTATAGCGGGCCTCGGCGGCGATACGCAGTATTTT.

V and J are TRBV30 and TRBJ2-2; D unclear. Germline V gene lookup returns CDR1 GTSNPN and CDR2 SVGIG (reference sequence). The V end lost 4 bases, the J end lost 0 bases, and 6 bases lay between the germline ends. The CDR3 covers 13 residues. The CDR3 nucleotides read TGTGCCTGGACAGTGGCGAACACCGGGGAGCTGTTTTTT. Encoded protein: CAWTVANTGELFF.

CDR3 sequence: CSARSGPSGPYEQYF. For the CDR3, the DNA is TGCAGTGCTAGATCCGGACCGAGCGGACCCTACGAGCAGTACTTC. The chain recombines TRBV20-1 with TRBJ2-7; TRBD2 is a possible D gene (5 bases). Trimming cost V 2 bases and J 2 bases, with 16 bases left between them. Germline values: CDR1 DFQATT, CDR2 SNEGSKA (reference sequence). The CDR3 sequence is 15 residues long.

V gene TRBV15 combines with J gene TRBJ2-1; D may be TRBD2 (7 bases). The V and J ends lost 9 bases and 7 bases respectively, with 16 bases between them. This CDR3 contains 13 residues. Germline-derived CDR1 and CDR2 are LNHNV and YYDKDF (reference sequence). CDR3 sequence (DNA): TGTGCCACAGACCGCCGGGGGGCAAATGAGCAGTTCTTC. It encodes CATDRRGANEQFF.

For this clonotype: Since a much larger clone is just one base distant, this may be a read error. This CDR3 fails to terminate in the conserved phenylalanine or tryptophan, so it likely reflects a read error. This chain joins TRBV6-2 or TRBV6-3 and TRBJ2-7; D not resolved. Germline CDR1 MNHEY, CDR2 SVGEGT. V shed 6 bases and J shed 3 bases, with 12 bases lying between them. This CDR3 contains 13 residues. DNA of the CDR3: TGTGCCAGCAGCTCACGCCCCGACTACGAGCAGTACTCC. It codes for CASSSRPDYEQYS.

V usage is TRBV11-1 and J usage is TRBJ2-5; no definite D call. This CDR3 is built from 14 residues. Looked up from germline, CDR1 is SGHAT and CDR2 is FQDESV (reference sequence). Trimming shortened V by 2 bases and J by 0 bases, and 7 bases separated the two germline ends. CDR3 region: CASSLTRNQETQYF. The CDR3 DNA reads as TGTGCCAGCAGCTTAACCAGGAACCAAGAGACCCAGTACTTC.

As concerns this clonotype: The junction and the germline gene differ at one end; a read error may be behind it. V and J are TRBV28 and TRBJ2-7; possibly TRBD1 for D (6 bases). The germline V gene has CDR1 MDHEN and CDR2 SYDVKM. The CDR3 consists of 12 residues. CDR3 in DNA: TGTGCCACCAAACTAGAACAGGGTCCCAACAGTTTC. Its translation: CATKLEQGPNSF.

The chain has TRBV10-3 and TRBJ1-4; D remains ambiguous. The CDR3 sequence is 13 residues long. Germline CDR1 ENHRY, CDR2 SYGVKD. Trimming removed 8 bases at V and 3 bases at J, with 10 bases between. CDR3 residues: CAISDLANEKLFF. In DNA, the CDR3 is TGTGCCATCTCAGACTTGGCTAATGAAAAACTGTTTTTT.

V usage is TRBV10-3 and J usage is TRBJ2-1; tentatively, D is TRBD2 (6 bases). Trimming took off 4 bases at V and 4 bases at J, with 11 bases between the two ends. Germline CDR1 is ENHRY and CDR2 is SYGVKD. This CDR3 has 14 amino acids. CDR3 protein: CAISGLAKYNEQFF. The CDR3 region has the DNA TGTGCCATCAGTGGTCTAGCGAAATACAATGAGCAGTTCTTC.

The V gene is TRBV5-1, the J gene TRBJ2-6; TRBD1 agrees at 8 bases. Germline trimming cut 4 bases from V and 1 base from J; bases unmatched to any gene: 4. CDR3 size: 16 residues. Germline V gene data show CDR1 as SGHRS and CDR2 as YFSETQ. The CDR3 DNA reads TGCGCCAGCAGCCAAAGGACAGGGTCTGGGGCCAACGTCCTGACTTTC. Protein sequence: CASSQRTGSGANVLTF. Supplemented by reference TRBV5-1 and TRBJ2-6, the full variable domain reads KAGVTQTPRYLIKTRGQQVTLSCSPISGHRSVSWYQQTPGQGLQFLFEYFSETQRNKGNFPGRFSGRQFSNSRSEMNVSTLELGDSALYLCASSQRTGSGANVLTFGAGSRLTVL.

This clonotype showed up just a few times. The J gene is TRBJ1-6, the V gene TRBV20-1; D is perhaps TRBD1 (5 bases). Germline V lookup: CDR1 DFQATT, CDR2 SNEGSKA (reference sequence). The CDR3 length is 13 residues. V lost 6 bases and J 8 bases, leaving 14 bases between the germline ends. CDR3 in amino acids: CSALDSGDSPLHF. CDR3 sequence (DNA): TGCAGTGCCCTAGACAGCGGGGATTCACCCCTCCACTTT.